This T cell receptor (beta chain) was recovered during a study of CD8+CD57+ T cells in acquired aplastic anemia. Study background: The mean DNA yield obtained from sorted CD4+ and CD8+ cells came to 3.2 ug. Study-level findings and limits: For CD8+ Simpson's diversity, patients and controls showed no significant difference. Patients shared 25 to 30 CD8+ CDR3 sequences with controls.

In germline, CDR1 is SQVTM, CDR2 ANQGSEA. The CDR3 is 15 amino acids. The V and J ends lost 4 bases and 4 bases, in that order; junction bases with no gene match: 6. This clonotype was counted many times. Its matching antigen is unknown. Profiling that covered TCR beta VDJ and CDR3 relied on genomic DNA as its template. TCRdb analysed the reads with MiXCR anew, one entry per CDR3 protein. The repertoire holds around 200,000 distinct CDR3 sequences, with 40% to 60% as singletons. Patients sequenced had flow cytometry evidence of CD8+CD57+ cell expansion. Each patient gave a blood sample that was collected before any therapy had been received.

The chain employs TRBV29-1 and TRBJ2-2; TRBD1 matches at 10 bases. The sequence was collected from a human donor with aplastic anemia. Sequences were obtained from sorted CD4+, CD8+, or CD8+CD57+ T cells (not recorded which) from PBMCs. The CDR3 protein is CSVGEGTGATGELFF. The CDR3 DNA reads TGCAGCGTTGGGGAAGGGACAGGGGCCACCGGGGAGCTGTTTTTT.